The source of this T cell receptor beta chain is a study of cytotoxic CD8 clonotypes in ibrutinib-treated CLL. Study-level information: Patient counts were around 12 relapsed/refractory, roughly 16 treatment-naive and around 17 IGHV unmutated. Sample averages reached 250,000 to 300,000 productive templates and 80,000 to 100,000 productive rearrangements.

Study-level results: Elevated clonality accompanied ibrutinib response, with a return toward baseline values at progression. Contraction or stability on treatment characterized the public clonotypes, which were uncommon.

About this clone itself: The antigen is not known.

TCRdb keeps only in-frame clones here, not all; method: immunoSEQ multiplex PCR. The table lists 15,000 to 20,000 clones, approximately 60% of them singletons. This material consisted of PBMCs, taken after 12 months of ibrutinib treatment. This TCR was recovered from a human donor with chronic lymphocytic leukemia.

The CDR3 loop is CASSWPREGAGPKNIQYF. The CDR3 bases are TGCGCCAGCAGCTGGCCGCGGGAGGGAGCGGGACCCAAAAACATTCAGTACTTC. V and J are TRBV5-1 and TRBJ2-4, with 9 bases identical to TRBD2. CDR3 length: 18 residues. Germline CDR1 is SGHRS and CDR2 is YFSETQ. The V and J ends lost 3 bases and 2 bases, in that order; junction bases with no gene match: 12.